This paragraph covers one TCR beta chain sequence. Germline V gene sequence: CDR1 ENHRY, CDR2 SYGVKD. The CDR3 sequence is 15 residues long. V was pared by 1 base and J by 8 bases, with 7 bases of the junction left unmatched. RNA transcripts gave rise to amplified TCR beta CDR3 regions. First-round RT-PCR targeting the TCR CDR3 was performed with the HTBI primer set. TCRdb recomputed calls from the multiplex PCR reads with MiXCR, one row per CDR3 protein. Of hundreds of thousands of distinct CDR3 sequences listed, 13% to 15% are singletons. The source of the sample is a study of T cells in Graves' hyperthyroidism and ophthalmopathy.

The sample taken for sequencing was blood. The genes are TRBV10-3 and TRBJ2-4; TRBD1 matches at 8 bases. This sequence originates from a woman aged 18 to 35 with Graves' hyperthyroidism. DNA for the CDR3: TGTGCCATCAGTGAGTTTGGACAGGGAAGGGACATTCAGTACTTC. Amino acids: CAISEFGQGRDIQYF.